These 23 T cell receptor beta chains came from one sample sequenced in a study of blood T cell repertoires in COVID-19. The assay was immunoSEQ multiplex PCR, and TCRdb's table has in-frame clones only and misses some. The sample yields about 160,000 clones, 89% seen once. The source material was peripheral blood. The receptors shown here come from a man in his 60s with acute or convalescent COVID-19.

The chain links TRBV19 to TRBJ1-1; D is perhaps TRBD1 (5 bases). The CDR3 contains 12 residues. The germline V gene encodes CDR1 LNHDA and CDR2 SQIVND (reference sequence). The germline V and J ends were trimmed by 6 bases and 5 bases, with 10 bases remaining between them. The CDR3, as DNA: TGTGCCAGTAGCTGGGGGGGTACTGAAGCTTTCTTT. Its protein is CASSWGGTEAFF. Drawing the rest from reference TRBV19 and TRBJ1-1, the complete variable domain is DGGITQSPKYLFRKEGQNVTLSCEQNLNHDAMYWYRQDPGQGLRLIYYSQIVNDFQKGDIAEGYSVSREKKESFPLTVTSAQKNPTAFYLCASSWGGTEAFFGQGTRLTVV.

The rearrangement uses TRBV18 and TRBJ2-7; D might be TRBD1 (5 bases). Germline V gene sequence: CDR1 KGHSH, CDR2 LQKENI. CDR3 size: 14 residues. V shed 5 bases and J shed 0 bases, with 11 bases lying between them. In DNA, the CDR3 is TGTGCCAGCTCAGCTCAGGGTTACTCCTACGAGCAGTACTTC. This sequence encodes CASSAQGYSYEQYF.

This chain joins TRBV30 and TRBJ1-3; D unresolved. The germline gives CDR1 GTSNPN, CDR2 SVGIG (reference sequence). V lost 3 bases and J 0 bases, leaving 3 bases between the germline ends. This CDR3 has 12 residues. The CDR3 here is CAWSHSGNTIYF. The CDR3 coding sequence is TGTGCCTGGAGCCACTCTGGAAACACCATATATTTT.

The chain is built from TRBV6-6 and TRBJ1-2; TRBD1 matches at 8 bases. CDR3 length: 15 amino acids. Per germline, CDR1 MNHNY and CDR2 SVGAGI (reference sequence). Losses at the gene ends were 4 bases for V and 4 bases for J; bases not matched to a gene: 8. The CDR3 DNA reads as TGTGCCAGCAGTTTTCCGGGACAGGCCGTCTATGGCTACACCTTC. Translated: CASSFPGQAVYGYTF.

Here the CDR3 DNA reads TGTGCCAGTAGTAATCACAGGGTCTCTAACACTGAAGCTTTCTTT. Its protein is CASSNHRVSNTEAFF. This chain connects TRBV19 to TRBJ1-1; D may be TRBD1 (6 bases). Germline-derived CDR1 and CDR2 are LNHDA and SQIVND (reference sequence). The V end was cut by 4 bases, the J end by 2 bases, with 14 bases between. The CDR3 spans 15 residues.

V gene TRBV9 combines with J gene TRBJ2-1; 8 positions agree with TRBD2. From germline, CDR1 is SGDLS and CDR2 YYNGEE. The junction had 6 bases not matched to a gene; V was cut back by 3 bases and J by 7 bases. The CDR3 has 14 amino acids. CDR3: CASSAGGAANEQFF. DNA for the CDR3: TGTGCCAGCAGCGCCGGGGGGGCCGCAAATGAGCAGTTCTTC.

The chain combines TRBV6-5 with TRBJ1-1; 7 positions agree with TRBD1. The germline CDR1 and CDR2 sequences are MNHEY and SVGAGI. The trim removed 0 bases at V and 7 bases at J, leaving 2 bases unmatched. This CDR3 has 13 residues. The CDR3 reads CASSYSTGIEAFF. CDR3 nucleotides: TGTGCCAGCAGTTACTCGACAGGGATTGAAGCTTTCTTT.

The rearrangement links TRBV5-1 to TRBJ2-2; 8 bases align to TRBD1. The J segment lost 3 bases and the V segment lost 3 bases, leaving 4 bases of the junction unmatched. The V gene's germline CDR1 is SGHRS and CDR2 YFSETQ. This CDR3 is 15 amino acids long. In DNA, the CDR3 is TGCGCCAGCAGCTCTCAGGGGGCGGACACCGGGGAGCTGTTTTTT. Translated, it gives CASSSQGADTGELFF.

The V gene is TRBV4-2, the J gene TRBJ2-4; perhaps TRBD2 as D (6 bases). The CDR3 consists of 16 residues. V gave up 0 bases and J gave up 0 bases, with 9 bases separating them. Germline-derived CDR1 and CDR2 are LGHNA and YNFKEQ. CDR3 sequence: CASSQERGLAKNIQYF. As DNA, the CDR3 is TGTGCCAGCAGCCAAGAACGGGGGTTAGCCAAAAACATTCAGTACTTC.

The chain has TRBV7-8 and TRBJ2-2; TRBD2 aligns across 10 bases. CDR3 length equals 16 residues. V gave up 8 bases and J gave up 4 bases; unmatched junction bases: 10. The germline gives CDR1 SGHVS, CDR2 FQNEAQ. The CDR3: CASGEWSGGATGELFF. Here the CDR3 DNA reads TGTGCCAGCGGCGAATGGAGCGGGGGGGCCACCGGGGAGCTGTTTTTT.

The rearrangement joins TRBV5-1 to TRBJ1-2; no firm D call. The CDR3 is made up of 15 amino acids. The germline V gene encodes CDR1 SGHRS and CDR2 YFSETQ. Trimming took 2 bases from V and 3 from J, leaving 14 bases between them. The CDR3 region is CASSFSPQSDYGYTF. Written as DNA, the CDR3 is TGCGCCAGCAGCTTTTCACCTCAATCGGACTATGGCTACACCTTC.

The chain combines TRBV4-1 with TRBJ2-3; 10 bases are a match to TRBD2. The V segment lost 7 bases and the J segment 0 bases; nucleotides outside the gene matches: 4. The CDR3 totals 15 residues. Per the germline V gene, CDR1 is MGHRA and CDR2 is YSYEKL. The DNA for the CDR3 is TGCGCCAGCACAGTAGCGGGGGGTAGCACAGATACGCAGTATTTT. Protein sequence: CASTVAGGSTDTQYF.

The V and J genes are TRBV2 and TRBJ1-5, with no clear D. V was shortened by 6 bases and J by 0 bases, with 12 bases between the two germline ends. This CDR3 is built from 15 residues. Germline lookup yields CDR1 SNHLY and CDR2 FYNNEI. The CDR3 sequence: CASSRDKYSNQPQHF. The CDR3 DNA is TGTGCCAGCAGCCGCGACAAGTATAGCAATCAGCCCCAGCATTTT.

This chain uses TRBV19 with TRBJ2-7, with D perhaps matching TRBD1 (7 bases). The germline V and J ends were trimmed by 7 bases and 2 bases, with 15 bases remaining between them. From germline, CDR1 is LNHDA and CDR2 SQIVND (reference sequence). The CDR3 has 14 amino acids. The CDR3 DNA reads as TGTGCCAGTACCTCGCCAGGGGGGACCTACGAGCAGTACTTC. Translation: CASTSPGGTYEQYF.

This chain uses TRBV6-5 with TRBJ2-1; D might be TRBD1 (5 bases). The V and J ends lost 2 bases and 9 bases respectively, with 11 bases between them. This CDR3 spans 13 amino acids. CDR1 is MNHEY and CDR2 is SVGAGI in the germline V gene. In nucleotides, the CDR3 is TGTGCCAGCAGTTACGGCGCTACAGGTGAGCAGTTCTTC. Residues: CASSYGATGEQFF.

This chain links TRBV6-1 with TRBJ2-2; D unclear. This CDR3 comprises 15 residues. The V and J ends lost 0 bases and 0 bases respectively, with 5 bases between them. Germline V lookup: CDR1 MNHNS, CDR2 SASEGT. CDR3 nucleotide sequence: TGTGCCAGCAGTGAAGCGTTCGCGAACACCGGGGAGCTGTTTTTT. Its protein product is CASSEAFANTGELFF.

The CDR3 sequence is CASSWGRQGAGYEQYF. CDR3 DNA: TGCGCCAGCAGCTGGGGGCGACAGGGGGCAGGGTACGAGCAGTACTTC. This chain joins TRBV5-1 and TRBJ2-7; 10 nucleotides agree with TRBD1. Germline lookup yields CDR1 SGHRS and CDR2 YFSETQ. V lost 3 bases to trimming and J lost 4 bases; unmatched junction nucleotides: 10. This CDR3 comprises 16 residues.

This clone was picked up one time. V gene TRBV5-4 combines with J gene TRBJ1-4; 11 nucleotides match TRBD1. The germline V gene has CDR1 SGHNT and CDR2 YYREEE (reference sequence). This CDR3 has 16 amino acids. J gave up 7 bases and V 4 bases, and 9 bases lay outside the gene matches. DNA for the CDR3: TGTGCCAGCAGCGACGGACAGGGGGCAGTAGGTGAAAAACTGTTTTTT. Protein: CASSDGQGAVGEKLFF.

The J gene is TRBJ2-1, the V gene TRBV10-3; D unclear. The CDR3 is made up of 16 amino acids. Per germline, CDR1 ENHRY and CDR2 SYGVKD. V dropped 10 bases and J dropped 4 bases, with 23 bases sitting between them. As DNA, the CDR3 is TGTGCCAGCTCTGGCGGTGAGGTCAGAGTATACAATGAGCAGTTCTTC. Protein: CASSGGEVRVYNEQFF.

The V and J genes are TRBV9 and TRBJ2-2, with 7 bases fitting TRBD1. The germline V gene has CDR1 SGDLS and CDR2 YYNGEE. The CDR3 contains 15 residues. Unmatched junction bases numbered 4, after V lost 4 bases and J lost 1 base. CDR3 protein: CASSPWTGNTGELFF. The CDR3 nucleotides read TGTGCCAGCAGCCCCTGGACAGGGAACACCGGGGAGCTGTTTTTT.

DNA of the CDR3: TGTGCCAGCAGCCCCCGACAGGGGGCTTACGAGCAGTACTTC. It specifies CASSPRQGAYEQYF. The J gene is TRBJ2-7, the V gene TRBV13; 10 nucleotides align to TRBD1. CDR3 length: 14 amino acids. Trimming cost V 5 bases and J 4 bases; bases outside gene matches: 5. Germline values: CDR1 PRHDT, CDR2 FYEKMQ (reference sequence).

This clone appeared a single time. The chain joins TRBV7-2 to TRBJ2-1; the match to TRBD2 covers 8 bases. V shed 8 bases, J shed 9 bases, and the junction held 15 bases outside the gene matches. Germline-derived CDR1 and CDR2 are SGHTA and FQGNSA. The CDR3 runs 15 residues. The CDR3 region has the DNA TGTGCCAGCTTGACCCGGAGCGGGGGTAACGGTGAGCAGTTCTTC. This gives the protein CASLTRSGGNGEQFF.

The rearrangement uses TRBV18 and TRBJ1-1; 7 bases are a match to TRBD1. J lost 5 bases, V lost 5 bases, and 5 bases had no gene match. Per germline, CDR1 KGHSH and CDR2 LQKENI. The CDR3 spans 13 residues. CDR3 nucleotides: TGTGCCAGCTCAAGGGCGACAGGGACTGAAGCTTTCTTT. Its translation: CASSRATGTEAFF.